This TCR beta chain appears in the sequencing data of a study of shared clonotypes between healthy human individuals (dated by TCRdb to about 2020). Regarding the research as a whole: A few men and two women, aged 18 to 49 years, made up the cohort. The study deeply sequenced blood TCR repertoires of about 5 healthy adults to estimate repertoire size and the extent of clonotype sharing between individuals. For each donor, CD4 naive and CD4 memory were each run on three plates, CD8 naive on two plates, and CD8 memory on one plate. To increase sequencing depth and limit assay-specific biases, TCR repertoire library preparation and sequencing were carried out by different laboratories using diverse techniques. Each donor's leukapheresis produced roughly between about 0.8 and 8.9 billion PBMCs. The investigation overall reported the following: Naive subsets generally had larger estimated clonotype richness than memory subsets. Sampling was restricted to blood, and TCR repertoires in tissue are likely to differ from TCR repertoires in blood. Pairwise subsampling indicated that sequencing depth was expected to affect the degree of clonotype sharing among donors. Compared with non-shared clonotypes, the clonotypes found in all four sorted-subset donors had higher generation probabilities. Around 5.4% of naive CD4, around 3.5% of naive CD8, 2% to 2.5% of memory CD4, and 0.4% of memory CD8 clonotypes were shared across several donors. Incomplete sequencing was indicated by rarefaction of sorted-subset datasets, despite the large sequencing depth. Because the study included only a small number of donors, the genetic and exposure-history diversity represented was limited.

TCR CDR3 regions were amplified from genomic DNA by multiplex PCR using the deep immunoSEQ assay. Extracted genomic DNA from each cell subset was spread evenly across all wells of several immunoSEQ 96-well plates, with each plate serving as a replicate. For sorted subsets, approximately 0.2 ug of genomic DNA, equivalent to some 30,000 T cell genomes, went into each replicate PCR. Purified libraries were quantified with a Qubit 3.0 fluorometer, sized on a Bioanalyzer 2100, and re-quantified with the KAPA Library Quantification kit. Every immunoSEQ 96-well plate was sequenced on a separate single-read 150-cycle Illumina NextSeq 550 flow cell. Per the authors' processing: The immunoSEQ output contained only junctional sequences without quality scores, so filtering could not match that applied to full-length reads. To assign V/J genes and CDR3, sequences were annotated against IMGT germline references using PyIR, a Python wrapper for IgBLAST v1.9. Reads were removed for weak V/J assignments (E-value above 1e-6), missing CDR3, stop codons, out-of-frame junctions, or ambiguous translated residues. V3J clonotypes were defined as sequences sharing the same inferred V gene, J gene, and CDR3 amino acid sequence. Percentage overlap between repertoires was calculated by dividing the number of shared unique clonotypes by the size of the smaller repertoire. Repertoire richness was assessed with RTK rarefaction, the Chao1 estimator, and Recon v2.1 estimates of unobserved clonotypes. For all TCRbeta clonotypes obtained by the gDNA method from a handful of donors, generation probabilities were computed with OLGA. TCRdb stores this immuneACCESS table with in-frame sequences only. Part of the clones is absent; in the studies checked, under half of the shortfall reflects unresolved V genes, and no reason is known for the rest. V, J and clone size reflect that table, while D and trimming were determined from the DNA. The sample table lists some 350,000 clones, around two thirds of them with a count of one. The ten largest clonotypes hold about 9.4% of the sample.

Donors were healthy HIV-negative adults with no recently reported acute infections or vaccinations. All donors were Caucasian adults living in Nashville, Tennessee, USA. CD4+ T cells were enriched by magnetic negative selection, after which naive cells were positively selected on CD45RA and the negative fraction was taken as the memory subset. Blood was collected by leukapheresis, and PBMCs were isolated by Ficoll-Histopaque density gradient centrifugation and then cryopreserved in liquid nitrogen vapor phase. Analytical flow cytometry was used to check the purity and quantity of every magnetically sorted T cell population. Each sorted fraction had its genomic DNA isolated and then quantified by UV absorbance on a Nanodrop 2000c. About this clone itself: No antigen is known for it. Base qualities were left out, and no much larger clone turns up one base away.

V ends up 2 bases short and J 9 bases short, with an unmatched junction base count of 3. From the cysteine up to the phenylalanine, the CDR3 has a length of 15 residues. The CDR3 DNA has 45 bases and is translated from base 1. CDR1 and CDR2, looked up from the germline V gene (reference sequence), are MNHNY and SVGAGI. The sample taken for sequencing was memory CD4+ T cells sorted from blood. Reading the label with the study, this specimen's cell subset or site is: CD45RA-negative fraction. The clonotype originates from a man younger than 40 in good health. The rearrangement combines TRBV6-6 with TRBJ1-6, with 11 central nucleotides matching TRBD1. DNA sequence: TGTGCCAGCAGTTACCGGACAGGGGGCGGTTCACCCCTCCACTTT. The translation is CASSYRTGGGSPLHF.